Described below is a single T cell receptor (beta chain) sequence and its context. The record originates from a study of blood T cell repertoires in COVID-19. TCRdb keeps only in-frame clones here, not all; method: immunoSEQ multiplex PCR. The sample records 150,000 or so clones, approximately 87% being singletons. This sequence was found in a woman aged 45-60 years who had recovered from COVID-19. The sequencing input was PBMCs or T cells enriched from blood (not recorded which).

The CDR3 loop reads CASSPLSAGNTIYF. The CDR3 DNA is TGTGCCAGCAGCCCCCTCTCTGCTGGAAACACCATATATTTT. The rearrangement uses TRBV27 and TRBJ1-3; no clear D. V gave up 6 bases and J gave up 2 bases, with 11 bases separating them. The CDR3 consists of 14 residues. Germline CDR1 and CDR2: MNHEY and SMNVEV (reference sequence).